This T cell receptor (beta chain) derives from a study of blood T cell repertoires in COVID-19. Looking at the study overall: The United States, Italy and Spain provided the acute and convalescent COVID-19 samples.

The CDR3 covers 13 residues. Trimming left V 4 bases short and J 9 bases short, with 15 bases between. Germline values: CDR1 KGHSH, CDR2 LQKENI. Assay used: immunoSEQ multiplex PCR; TCRdb lists only in-frame clones, some missing. The top ten hold roughly 1.4% of the sample, which has under 300,000 clones, 84% seen once. This clonotype was obtained from a woman aged 40 to 55 who had recovered from COVID-19. The chain carries TRBV18 and TRBJ1-2; possibly TRBD1 for D (6 bases). Input material: peripheral blood. This CDR3 reads CASSQGEGGSYTF. The CDR3 DNA is TGTGCCAGCTCACAAGGCGAAGGGGGAAGCTACACCTTC.